Sequencing of this T cell receptor (beta chain) was carried out in a study of shared clonotypes between healthy human individuals. The donors, all of them Caucasian adults, lived in Nashville, Tennessee. Only in-frame clones appear in the TCRdb table, and some are missing; sequencing was by immunoSEQ multiplex PCR. Found here are some 350,000 clones, approximately 74% of them singletons; the top ten hold about a tenth. CDR3 length: 15 residues. Per the germline V gene, CDR1 is MDHEN and CDR2 is SYDVKM. With V trimmed by 4 bases and J by 5 bases, 11 bases remained unmatched. Study-wide points: Non-shared clonotypes showed lower generation probabilities than clonotypes common to all four donors.

As for this clone: The antigen is not known.

Source material: memory CD4+ T cells sorted from blood. Subset meaning: CD45RA-negative fraction. This sequence was found in a man aged 30-40 years in good health. The chain joins TRBV28 to TRBJ2-7; 7 nucleotides line up with TRBD1. In nucleotides, the CDR3 is TGTGCCAGCAGTTCGGAGACAGGGTACCTCCACGAGCAGTACTTC. Protein: CASSSETGYLHEQYF.